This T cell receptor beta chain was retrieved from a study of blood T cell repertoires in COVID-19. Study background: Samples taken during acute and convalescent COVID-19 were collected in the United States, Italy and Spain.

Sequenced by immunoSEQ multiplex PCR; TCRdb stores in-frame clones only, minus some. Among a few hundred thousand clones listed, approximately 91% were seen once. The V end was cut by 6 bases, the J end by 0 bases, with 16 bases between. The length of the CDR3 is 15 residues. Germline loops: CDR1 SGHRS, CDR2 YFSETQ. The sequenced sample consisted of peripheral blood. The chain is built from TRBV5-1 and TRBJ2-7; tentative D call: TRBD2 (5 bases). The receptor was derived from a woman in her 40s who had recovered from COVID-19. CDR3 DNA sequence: TGCGCCAGCACCCCTGAACCCGGGGACTCCTACGAGCAGTACTTC. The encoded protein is CASTPEPGDSYEQYF.